Following are 30 T cell receptor beta chains from one sample sequenced in a study of beta chain features in type 1 diabetes. Study-wide results and limits: All four CD4+ subsets of Type 1 diabetes patients contained TCRB CDR3s that were moderately but significantly shorter.

Which antigens these TCRs recognize remains unknown. Since all of the isolated RNA was reverse transcribed, expressed TCRB transcripts were what got sequenced. Clones were read by immunoSEQ multiplex PCR, and TCRdb kept only the in-frame ones, dropping some. The profile covers a few hundred thousand clones, with approximately 16% appearing a single time and around 0.015% taken by the ten largest. Sequencing input: naive CD4+ T cells from blood. These receptors were obtained from a man between 18 and 29 years old with type 1 diabetes.

This clone was counted between two and nine times. The chain employs TRBV7-9 and TRBJ2-7; no clear D gene. Trimming took 1 base from V and 4 from J, leaving 14 bases between them. Germline values: CDR1 SEHNR, CDR2 FQNEAQ (reference sequence). The CDR3 runs 15 residues. The CDR3 loop is CASSLGSTLTYEQYF. DNA of the CDR3: TGTGCCAGCAGCTTAGGTAGTACTCTGACTTACGAGCAGTACTTC.

The chain uses TRBV19 and TRBJ2-1, with 9 bases that match TRBD1. V shed 5 bases, J shed 12 bases, and the junction held 14 bases outside the gene matches. Germline V CDR1 and CDR2: LNHDA, SQIVND (reference sequence). The CDR3 loop spans 15 amino acids. CDR3 DNA: TGTGCCAGTAGTCGAACAGGACAGGGGCTTTTGGCGCAGTTCTTC. It is translated as CASSRTGQGLLAQFF.

The chain employs TRBV14 and TRBJ2-3; 7 nucleotides line up with TRBD2. This CDR3 has 15 residues. The germline V gene encodes CDR1 SGHDN and CDR2 FVKESK. The V and J ends lost 4 bases and 4 bases, in that order; junction bases with no gene match: 8. This CDR3 reads CASSRPGLLADTQYF. Here the CDR3 DNA reads TGTGCCAGCAGCCGACCGGGACTATTGGCAGATACGCAGTATTTT. The full variable domain, in which reference TRBV14 and TRBJ2-3 provide the parts outside the CDR3, is EAGVTQFPSHSVIEKGQTVTLRCDPISGHDNLYWYRRVMGKEIKFLLHFVKESKQDESGMPNNRFLAERTGGTYSTLKVQPAELEDSGVYFCASSRPGLLADTQYFGPGTRLTVL.

The V gene is TRBV27, the J gene TRBJ2-2, with TRBD1 identical over 10 bases. Germline-derived CDR1 and CDR2 are MNHEY and SMNVEV (reference sequence). V lost 6 bases to trimming and J lost 3 bases; unmatched junction nucleotides: 7. This CDR3 spans 16 amino acids. The CDR3 DNA follows: TGTGCCAGCAGGAGGACAGGGGGAGGGGACACCGGGGAGCTGTTTTTT. Translating gives CASRRTGGGDTGELFF.

This clone was seen only a few times. This sequence joins TRBV6-6 and TRBJ2-7; no reliable D call. Trimming shortened V by 0 bases and J by 6 bases, and 12 bases separated the two germline ends. The CDR3 loop spans 14 amino acids. Germline V gives CDR1 MNHNY, CDR2 SVGAGI (reference sequence). CDR3 sequence: CASSYSTRLSEQYF. CDR3 bases: TGTGCCAGCAGTTACTCAACGCGGCTGAGCGAGCAGTACTTC.

The chain uses TRBV5-4 and TRBJ2-7, with 12 bases fitting TRBD2. V lost 5 bases to trimming and J lost 3 bases; unmatched junction nucleotides: 15. Germline V gene sequence: CDR1 SGHNT, CDR2 YYREEE (reference sequence). The CDR3 sequence is 18 residues long. The CDR3 region has the DNA TGTGCCAGCAGTCTCTGGACTAGCGGGATTAGGTCAATCTACGAGCAGTACTTC. It is translated as CASSLWTSGIRSIYEQYF.

This clone was picked up a small number of times. This chain uses TRBV6-5 with TRBJ2-7, with 9 nucleotides matching TRBD1. The CDR3 loop spans 15 amino acids. In germline, CDR1 is MNHEY, CDR2 SVGAGI. The V segment lost 0 bases and the J segment 4 bases; nucleotides outside the gene matches: 4. The CDR3, as DNA: TGTGCCAGCAGTTACTCTGGGACAGGGTTTTACGAGCAGTACTTC. This codes for CASSYSGTGFYEQYF.

J is TRBJ2-7 and V is TRBV7-2; D not resolved. Germline V gene lookup returns CDR1 SGHTA and CDR2 FQGNSA. This CDR3 is built from 13 residues. Trimming removed 0 bases at V and 2 bases at J, with 5 bases between. CDR3 protein: CASSLALTYEQYF. As DNA, the CDR3 is TGTGCCAGCAGCTTAGCCCTTACCTACGAGCAGTACTTC.

The rearrangement uses TRBV6-5 and TRBJ2-5, with TRBD1 matching over 8 bases. Per the germline V gene, CDR1 is MNHEY and CDR2 is SVGAGI. The CDR3 runs 15 residues. After removal of 0 bases from V and 3 bases from J, the junction contained 3 bases not matched to a gene. CDR3 residues: CASSYSATGEETQYF. In nucleotides, the CDR3 is TGTGCCAGCAGTTACTCCGCGACAGGGGAAGAGACCCAGTACTTC.

This clone came up a few times. This rearrangement joins TRBV18 to TRBJ1-2; D is perhaps TRBD1 (5 bases). The V gene's germline CDR1 is KGHSH and CDR2 LQKENI. Trimming removed 3 bases from V and 7 bases from J, with 12 bases in between. The CDR3 contains 13 residues. CDR3 sequence: CASSPGGGAGYTF. The CDR3 DNA reads TGTGCCAGCTCACCCGGGGGAGGGGCTGGCTACACCTTC.

V is TRBV6-5 and J is TRBJ2-7, with D maybe TRBD1 (6 bases). Trimming took off 6 bases at V and 5 bases at J, with 14 bases between the two ends. This CDR3 is 13 amino acids long. CDR1 is MNHEY and CDR2 is SVGAGI in the germline V gene. The CDR3 here is CASRSTGSHEQYF. The CDR3 nucleotides are TGTGCCAGCAGGAGTACAGGGAGCCACGAGCAGTACTTC.

The V gene is TRBV10-3, the J gene TRBJ1-2; 10 nucleotides line up with TRBD1. Germline CDR1 ENHRY, CDR2 SYGVKD. The V and J ends lost 0 bases and 3 bases, in that order; junction bases with no gene match: 4. This CDR3 contains 16 residues. DNA for the CDR3: TGTGCCATCAGTGAGTCGTGGGACAGGGGACACTATGGCTACACCTTC. Its protein product is CAISESWDRGHYGYTF.

This clone has more than one count but fewer than ten. The chain joins TRBV28 to TRBJ2-3; 10 bases align to TRBD1. V trimming: 6 bases; J trimming: 2 bases; junction bases outside the gene matches: 8. The CDR3 is 16 amino acids. Germline-derived CDR1 and CDR2 are MDHEN and SYDVKM. CDR3 coding DNA: TGTGCCAGCAGCGCCTCGGGACAGGGGTACACAGATACGCAGTATTTT. Residues: CASSASGQGYTDTQYF.

V usage is TRBV5-4 and J usage is TRBJ1-2; D is unclear. The V gene's germline CDR1 is SGHNT and CDR2 YYREEE (reference sequence). Between the trimmed V and J ends, which lost 1 base and 2 bases, there was a span of 6 bases. The CDR3 is 13 amino acids. The CDR3 loop is CASSLRGNYGYTF. The CDR3 DNA reads TGTGCCAGCAGCTTGAGAGGGAACTATGGCTACACCTTC.

This clone came up a few times. This chain links TRBV11-2 with TRBJ2-5, with D tentatively TRBD2 (6 bases). CDR3 length: 13 amino acids. In germline, CDR1 is SGHAT, CDR2 FQNNGV. Trimming removed 3 bases at V and 4 bases at J, with 9 bases between. CDR3 nucleotide sequence: TGTGCCAGCAGCTTCGGGGGAGGAGAGACCCAGTACTTC. It yields the protein CASSFGGGETQYF. Based on the CDR3 plus reference TRBV11-2 and TRBJ2-5, the full variable domain is EAGVAQSPRYKIIEKRQSVAFWCNPISGHATLYWYQQILGQGPKLLIQFQNNGVVDDSQLPKDRFSAERLKGVDSTLKIQPAKLEDSAVYLCASSFGGGETQYFGPGTRLLVL.

The chain uses TRBV6-5 and TRBJ2-3; no firm D call. V lost 6 bases, J lost 2 bases, and 6 bases lay in between. Germline CDR1 MNHEY, CDR2 SVGAGI. This CDR3 is 12 amino acids long. The CDR3 protein is CASRGPTDTQYF. DNA for the CDR3: TGTGCCAGCAGGGGCCCCACAGATACGCAGTATTTT.

This chain connects TRBV6-5 to TRBJ1-1; D unresolved. The germline V and J ends were trimmed by 5 bases and 6 bases, with 13 bases remaining between them. The CDR3 totals 13 residues. CDR1 and CDR2 from the germline V gene are MNHEY and SVGAGI. In DNA form, the CDR3 reads TGTGCCAGCAGTCCTACCCAACTGTCTGAAGCTTTCTTT. Translated, it gives CASSPTQLSEAFF.

This clone was counted a few times. The V and J genes are TRBV7-2 and TRBJ1-3; possibly TRBD1 for D (5 bases). Germline lookup yields CDR1 SGHTA and CDR2 FQGNSA. The CDR3 extends over 14 amino acids. V gave up 5 bases and J gave up 2 bases, with 10 bases separating them. CDR3 residues: CASSLTGPGNTIYF. In nucleotides, the CDR3 is TGTGCCAGCAGCCTTACAGGTCCTGGAAACACCATATATTTT.

This clone has only a few counts. The gene calls are TRBV30 and TRBJ1-2; possible D gene TRBD1, 6 bases. Between the trimmed V and J ends, which lost 3 bases and 11 bases, there was a span of 19 bases. This CDR3 region has 13 residues. The germline V gene has CDR1 GTSNPN and CDR2 SVGIG (reference sequence). CDR3 sequence (DNA): TGTGCCTGGAGCGAAGGACAGTTCCCTCCTTACACCTTC. The encoded protein is CAWSEGQFPPYTF. Complete variable domain (other parts from reference TRBV30 and TRBJ1-2): SQTIHQWPATLVQPVGSPLSLECTVEGTSNPNLYWYRQAAGRGLQLLFYSVGIGQISSEVPQNLSASRPQDRQFILSSKKLLLSDSGFYLCAWSEGQFPPYTFGSGTRLTVV.

There are a few counts of this clone. The genes are TRBV9 and TRBJ1-1; 10 nucleotides match TRBD1. With V trimmed by 1 base and J by 6 bases, 6 bases remained unmatched. This CDR3 comprises 15 residues. The germline CDR1 and CDR2 sequences are SGDLS and YYNGEE. CDR3 bases: TGTGCCAGCAGCGTATATCGCGGGACAGGGGCTGAAGCTTTCTTT. Amino acid sequence: CASSVYRGTGAEAFF.

The chain uses TRBV5-6 and TRBJ2-1, with 9 bases fitting TRBD1. Germline V lookup: CDR1 SGHDT, CDR2 YYEEEE. Trimming took 3 bases from V and 0 from J; bases not matched to a gene: 1. The CDR3 length is 15 residues. CDR3 sequence reads: CASSSTGGSYNEQFF. For the CDR3, the DNA is TGTGCCAGCAGCTCGACAGGGGGCTCCTACAATGAGCAGTTCTTC.

The V gene is TRBV18, the J gene TRBJ2-5; D is perhaps TRBD2 (6 bases). The V gene's germline CDR1 is KGHSH and CDR2 LQKENI. The V and J ends lost 3 bases and 4 bases respectively, with 21 bases between them. The CDR3 covers 17 residues. CDR3 nucleotides: TGTGCCAGCTCACCTTCGTTCTTGGTAGCGGCTTTAGAGACCCAGTACTTC. Translation gives CASSPSFLVAALETQYF. The full variable domain, its missing parts supplied by reference TRBV18 and TRBJ2-5, is NAGVMQNPRHLVRRRGQEARLRCSPMKGHSHVYWYRQLPEEGLKFMVYLQKENIIDESGMPKERFSAEFPKEGPSILRIQQVVRGDSAAYFCASSPSFLVAALETQYFGPGTRLLVL.

The V and J genes are TRBV5-4 and TRBJ2-7, with TRBD2 identical over 16 bases. Per the germline V gene, CDR1 is SGHNT and CDR2 is YYREEE (reference sequence). The CDR3 totals 17 residues. Germline trimming cut 4 bases from V and 4 bases from J; bases unmatched to any gene: 8. The CDR3 protein is CASSQGLAGGAPYEQYF. For the CDR3, the DNA is TGTGCCAGCAGCCAGGGACTAGCGGGAGGGGCGCCATACGAGCAGTACTTC.

The CDR3 is CASSSRTGQGARETQYF. The CDR3 region has the DNA TGTGCCAGCAGCTCACGGACGGGACAGGGGGCCCGGGAGACCCAGTACTTC. This chain joins TRBV11-2 and TRBJ2-5; TRBD1 agrees at 12 bases. Germline loops: CDR1 SGHAT, CDR2 FQNNGV. With V trimmed by 4 bases and J by 5 bases, 11 bases remained unmatched. The CDR3 extends over 17 amino acids.

This clone was counted only a few times. The J gene is TRBJ2-7, the V gene TRBV30; D may be TRBD1 (6 bases). With 6 bases removed from V and 7 bases from J, the gap between germline ends came to 16 bases. The CDR3 extends over 12 amino acids. Germline V lookup: CDR1 GTSNPN, CDR2 SVGIG (reference sequence). CDR3 residues: CACQPGGHEQYF. CDR3 nucleotides: TGTGCCTGCCAACCTGGGGGCCATGAGCAGTACTTC.

The genes are TRBV23-1 and TRBJ2-7; TRBD2 aligns across 8 bases. TRBV23-1 is labeled an ORF, and its function is uncertain. The CDR3 has 15 amino acids. Losses at the gene ends were 0 bases for V and 3 bases for J; bases not matched to a gene: 4. The CDR3 DNA sequence: TGCGCCAGCAGTCAATCTCTCGGGGGGGACTACGAGCAGTACTTC. As protein: CASSQSLGGDYEQYF.

This rearrangement joins TRBV28 to TRBJ2-7, with D uncertain. The CDR3 is 15 residues long. Trimming took off 10 bases at V and 2 bases at J, with 21 bases between the two ends. Per the germline V gene, CDR1 is MDHEN and CDR2 is SYDVKM. The CDR3 DNA reads as TGTGCCACCAAGATCCCAGGCGCTTTTGCCTACGAGCAGTACTTC. Amino acids: CATKIPGAFAYEQYF.

This sequence joins TRBV5-4 and TRBJ1-1; D is possibly TRBD1 (6 bases). Per germline, CDR1 SGHNT and CDR2 YYREEE (reference sequence). The CDR3 contains 13 residues. The germline V and J ends were trimmed by 4 bases and 5 bases, with 12 bases remaining between them. The CDR3, as DNA: TGTGCCAGCAGCCTGGAACAGGGAACTGAAGCTTTCTTT. Amino acids: CASSLEQGTEAFF.

The chain links TRBV30 to TRBJ2-3, with no clear D. This CDR3 contains 16 residues. V was cut by 3 bases and J by 0 bases, with 16 bases left in between. The germline gives CDR1 GTSNPN, CDR2 SVGIG (reference sequence). The CDR3 bases are TGTGCCTGGAGCGGCCTACAGTTTATTAGCACAGATACGCAGTATTTT. Translating it yields CAWSGLQFISTDTQYF.

This clone was found a few times. The chain links TRBV19 to TRBJ2-3; D perhaps matches TRBD2 (5 bases). Germline-derived CDR1 and CDR2 are LNHDA and SQIVND (reference sequence). The CDR3 is 13 residues long. The germline V and J ends were trimmed by 6 bases and 5 bases, with 12 bases remaining between them. The CDR3 sequence: CASSQTGEDTQYF. The CDR3 DNA reads as TGTGCCAGTAGCCAGACCGGGGAAGATACGCAGTATTTT. Together with reference TRBV19 and TRBJ2-3, the CDR3 gives the full variable domain: DGGITQSPKYLFRKEGQNVTLSCEQNLNHDAMYWYRQDPGQGLRLIYYSQIVNDFQKGDIAEGYSVSREKKESFPLTVTSAQKNPTAFYLCASSQTGEDTQYFGPGTRLTVL.